The entry below gives a single T cell receptor (beta chain) sequence along with its context. The antigen is undetermined. Produced via immunoSEQ multiplex PCR; TCRdb's table is partial and in-frame only. In the table there are approximately 31,000 clones, around 90% of which are singletons. These data belong to a study of T cells in localized non-small cell lung cancer. The CDR3 runs to 14 residues. The V end lost 1 base, the J end lost 0 bases, and 4 bases lay between the germline ends. The germline CDR1 and CDR2 sequences are MDHEN and SYDVKM. Study-wide findings and caveats: Uninvolved adjacent lung showed higher T cell clonality than tumor. Elevated circulating T cell density in blood was associated with longer overall survival. Sequencing was limited to one tumor region, leaving the possibility of heterogeneity open.

The sample was peripheral blood mononuclear cells, taken before any cancer treatment. This sequence joins TRBV28 and TRBJ1-5; D ambiguous. This clonotype was sampled from a man aged 40-75 years with stage III lung adenocarcinoma. CDR3 residues: CASSLSVSNQPQHF. The CDR3 region has the DNA TGTGCCAGCAGTTTATCTGTTAGCAATCAGCCCCAGCATTTT.